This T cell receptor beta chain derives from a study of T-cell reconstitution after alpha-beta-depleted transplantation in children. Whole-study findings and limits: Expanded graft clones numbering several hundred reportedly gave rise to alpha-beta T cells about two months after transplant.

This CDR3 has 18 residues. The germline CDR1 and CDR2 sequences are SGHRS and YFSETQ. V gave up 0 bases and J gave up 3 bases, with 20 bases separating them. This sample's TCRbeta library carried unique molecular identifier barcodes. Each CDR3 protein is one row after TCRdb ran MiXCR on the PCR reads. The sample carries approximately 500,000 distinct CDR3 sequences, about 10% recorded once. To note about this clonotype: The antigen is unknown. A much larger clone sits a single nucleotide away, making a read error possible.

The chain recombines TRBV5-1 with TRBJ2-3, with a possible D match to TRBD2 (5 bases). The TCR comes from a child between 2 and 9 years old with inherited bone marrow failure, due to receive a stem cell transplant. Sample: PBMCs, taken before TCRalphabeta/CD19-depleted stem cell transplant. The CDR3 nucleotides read TGCGCCAGCAGCTTGGGGCCTACTAGAAAAGGCGCGACAGATACGCAGTATTTT. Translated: CASSLGPTRKGATDTQYF.